Listed below are T cell receptor beta chains from one sample, sequenced in a study of radiotherapy plus CTLA-4 blockade in lung cancer. TCRdb keeps only in-frame clones here, not all; method: immunoSEQ multiplex PCR. The table includes 78,000 or so clones, around 84% detected once. The starting material was peripheral blood, obtained from a patient treated with radiotherapy plus ipilimumab. These receptors came from a human donor with non-small cell lung cancer who had stable disease on radiotherapy plus ipilimumab. Both conserved end residues are part of each CDR3. Each record gives: V gene, clone size, J gene, D gene, CDR3 protein, CDR3 DNA. D genes are given only for firm matches. Not all rows give a size; the values are once, few, many and, for expanded clones, a class.

TRBV18	few	TRBJ1-3	NA	CASSSQGSGNTIYF	TGTGCCAGCTCATCCCAGGGATCCGGAAACACCATATATTTT
TRBV7-6	few	TRBJ1-2	NA	CASSFLGGGYTF	TGTGCCAGCAGCTTCCTCGGGGGTGGCTACACCTTC
TRBV9	NA	TRBJ2-5	NA	CASSPDGNRETQYF	TGTGCCAGCAGCCCAGATGGCAATAGGGAGACCCAGTACTTC
TRBV19	NA	TRBJ2-7	NA	CASSISWTSYEQYF	TGTGCCAGTAGTATAAGTTGGACTTCTTACGAGCAGTACTTC
TRBV11-2	NA	TRBJ1-1	TRBD1	CASSFPGQLAEAFF	TGTGCCAGCAGCTTTCCGGGACAGTTGGCTGAAGCTTTCTTT
TRBV5-4	NA	TRBJ2-7	TRBD1	CASSLAPGQGPYEQYF	TGTGCCAGCAGCTTGGCTCCGGGACAGGGACCCTACGAGCAGTACTTC
TRBV6-4	NA	TRBJ2-3	NA	CASSDSMGGGGTDTQYF	TGTGCCAGCAGTGACTCGATGGGAGGGGGCGGCACAGATACGCAGTATTTT
TRBV6-6	few	TRBJ2-7	TRBD1	CASRDTGQGGEQYF	TGTGCCAGCAGGGATACCGGACAGGGTGGCGAGCAGTACTTC
TRBV5-1	once	TRBJ2-2	NA	CASSLDRPGTGELFF	TGCGCCAGCAGCTTGGACAGGCCCGGGACCGGGGAGCTGTTTTTT
TRBV28	once	TRBJ1-5	NA	CASSILGTGELSPQHF	TGTGCCAGCAGTATATTAGGGACCGGTGAATTGTCGCCCCAGCATTTT
TRBV11-2	NA	TRBJ2-2	NA	CASSQRGLNTGELFF	TGTGCCAGCAGCCAGAGGGGACTTAACACCGGGGAGCTGTTTTTT
TRBV9	NA	TRBJ2-7	TRBD2	CASSVGEASGLSSYEQYF	TGTGCCAGCAGCGTCGGGGAGGCTAGCGGGCTCAGCTCCTACGAGCAGTACTTC
TRBV6-1	NA	TRBJ1-1	NA	CASSENLDNTEAFF	TGTGCCAGCAGTGAAAATCTGGATAACACTGAAGCTTTCTTT
TRBV5-1	NA	TRBJ2-3	NA	CASSLGDFTDTQYF	TGCGCCAGCAGCTTGGGCGACTTCACAGATACGCAGTATTTT
TRBV6-6	NA	TRBJ1-5	TRBD1	CASSPSGQGIGQPQHF	TGTGCCAGCAGCCCATCGGGACAGGGGATAGGGCAGCCCCAGCATTTT
TRBV5-4	NA	TRBJ1-4	NA	CASSNGQVSREKLFF	TGTGCCAGCAGCAACGGTCAGGTCTCTCGAGAAAAACTGTTTTTT
TRBV9	NA	TRBJ1-2	TRBD1	CASSVGKGQGPGYTF	TGTGCCAGCAGCGTAGGAAAGGGACAGGGGCCTGGCTACACCTTC
TRBV5-1	NA	TRBJ2-2	TRBD1	CASSQGTGTNTGELFF	TGCGCCAGCAGCCAAGGGACAGGGACGAACACCGGGGAGCTGTTTTTT
TRBV2	once	TRBJ1-1	NA	CASIQGDNTEAFF	TGTGCCAGCATCCAAGGGGATAACACTGAAGCTTTCTTT
TRBV9	NA	TRBJ2-1	NA	CASSPSPYNEQFF	TGTGCCAGCAGCCCATCGCCCTACAATGAGCAGTTCTTC
TRBV7-2	NA	TRBJ2-3	NA	CASSTGSGDTQYF	TGTGCCAGCAGCACGGGAAGTGGAGATACGCAGTATTTT
TRBV7-9	NA	TRBJ2-5	NA	CASSLRTYETQYF	TGTGCCAGCAGCTTGCGGACGTATGAGACCCAGTACTTC
TRBV5-4	NA	TRBJ2-3	TRBD1	CASSLPRTGLSSTQYF	TGTGCCAGCAGCCTCCCCCGGACAGGGTTGTCTTCTACGCAGTATTTT
TRBV27	once	TRBJ1-2	NA	CASSFSANYGYTF	TGTGCCAGCAGTTTCTCGGCTAACTATGGCTACACCTTC
TRBV6-4	medium-sized	TRBJ2-2	TRBD2	CASSDLAGGPGELFF	TGTGCCAGCAGTGACCTAGCGGGAGGGCCCGGGGAGCTGTTTTTT
TRBV4-2	NA	TRBJ1-2	TRBD1	CASSQDRDRRVYGYTF	TGTGCCAGCAGCCAAGATCGGGACAGGAGAGTCTATGGCTACACCTTC
TRBV28	NA	TRBJ1-2	TRBD1	CASRGQGYYGYTF	TGTGCCAGCCGGGGACAGGGCTACTATGGCTACACCTTC
TRBV7-7	once	TRBJ2-7	TRBD1	CASSCTKEQGVYEQYF	TGTGCCAGCAGCTGTACTAAGGAACAGGGGGTCTACGAGCAGTACTTC
TRBV5-1	NA	TRBJ2-3	NA	CASCLWVGGLKDTQYF	TGCGCCAGCTGCTTGTGGGTGGGGGGGCTGAAAGATACGCAGTATTTT
TRBV28	NA	TRBJ2-4	NA	CASSFPLAKNIQYF	TGTGCCAGCAGTTTTCCCCTAGCCAAAAACATTCAGTACTTC
TRBV6-4	NA	TRBJ2-2	NA	CASGYRVGGELFF	TGTGCCAGCGGATACAGGGTCGGCGGGGAGCTGTTTTTT
TRBV29-1	NA	TRBJ1-5	TRBD1	CSVEGTGAGQPQHF	TGCAGCGTTGAAGGGACAGGGGCGGGTCAGCCCCAGCATTTT
TRBV14	NA	TRBJ2-5	NA	CASSRGLKETQYF	TGTGCCAGCAGCCGGGGACTTAAAGAGACCCAGTACTTC
TRBV7-2	NA	TRBJ2-2	NA	CASRPGARNGELFF	TGTGCCAGCAGACCTGGGGCTAGAAACGGGGAGCTGTTTTTT
TRBV7-6	once	TRBJ2-5	TRBD2	CASSLGPGLAGQETQYF	TGTGCCAGCAGCTTAGGCCCGGGACTAGCTGGCCAAGAGACCCAGTACTTC
TRBV10-3	once	TRBJ1-6	NA	CAIKSSSSYNSPLHF	TGTGCCATCAAATCGTCTAGCTCCTATAATTCACCCCTCCACTTT
TRBV27	NA	TRBJ1-3	NA	CASSPRFLSGNTIYF	TGTGCCAGCAGTCCTCGATTTCTATCTGGAAACACCATATATTTT
TRBV5-5	NA	TRBJ2-7	NA	CASSYGVGAEGSYEQYF	TGTGCCAGCAGCTATGGAGTCGGGGCAGAGGGCTCCTACGAGCAGTACTTC
TRBV7-9	NA	TRBJ2-3	NA	CASSPASSTDTQYF	TGTGCCAGCAGTCCAGCGTCTAGCACAGATACGCAGTATTTT
TRBV11-2	NA	TRBJ2-2	NA	CASSRNQGRRTGELFF	TGTGCCAGCAGCCGGAATCAGGGGAGGAGGACCGGGGAGCTGTTTTTT